This TCR beta chain was sequenced during a study of blood T cell repertoires in COVID-19. Authors' processing steps: Scientists estimated how many nucleated cells there were by amplifying reference gene primers. Measured with immunoSEQ multiplex PCR; TCRdb has only the in-frame clones, and not every one. V and J calls and clone size are copied from that table; D and trimming were computed from the DNA. The table records tens of thousands of clones, approximately 85% of them present only once. CDR3 length equals 15 residues. The germline CDR1 and CDR2 sequences are SGHRS and YFSETQ. Trimming at V came to 0 bases and at J to 4 bases, leaving 6 bases not matched to a gene.

The chain recombines TRBV5-1 with TRBJ2-7, with 8 positions matching TRBD1. This TCR came from a human donor in a cohort sampled during active COVID-19. Material: peripheral blood. The CDR3 is CASSLVSQGAYEQYF. CDR3 DNA: TGCGCCAGCAGCTTGGTGAGTCAGGGGGCTTACGAGCAGTACTTC.